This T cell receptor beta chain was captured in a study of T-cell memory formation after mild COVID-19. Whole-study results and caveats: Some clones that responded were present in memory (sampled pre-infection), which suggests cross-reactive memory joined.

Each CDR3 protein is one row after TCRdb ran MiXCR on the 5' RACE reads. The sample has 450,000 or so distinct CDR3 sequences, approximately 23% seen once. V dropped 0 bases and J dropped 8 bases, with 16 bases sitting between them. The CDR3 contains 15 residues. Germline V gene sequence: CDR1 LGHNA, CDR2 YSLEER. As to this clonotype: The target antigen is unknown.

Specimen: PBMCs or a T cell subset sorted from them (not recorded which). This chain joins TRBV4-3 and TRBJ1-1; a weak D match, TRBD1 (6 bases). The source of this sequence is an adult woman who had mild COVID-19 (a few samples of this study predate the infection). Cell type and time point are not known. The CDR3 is CASSQDPSGGREAFF. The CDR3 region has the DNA TGCGCCAGCAGCCAAGATCCCTCTGGGGGGCGCGAAGCTTTCTTT.